The entry that follows covers one T cell receptor (beta chain) sequence. V was cut by 10 bases and J by 4 bases, with 23 bases left in between. The CDR3 consists of 16 residues. The germline V gene encodes CDR1 MDHEN and CDR2 SYDVKM. Clones were sequenced by immunoSEQ multiplex PCR, and TCRdb holds only the in-frame ones, with some missing. The data show over 950,000 clones, 60% to 80% seen once. This record belongs to a study of shared clonotypes between healthy human individuals. This TCR derives from a man younger than 35 in good health. Some clones in this sample may be carry-over from other donors' samples. Sequencing was performed on memory CD4+ T cells from PBMCs. Subset defined: CD45RA-negative fraction. The chain employs TRBV28 and TRBJ1-5, with D possibly TRBD1 on 5 matching bases. For the CDR3, the DNA is TGTGCCACCCACGGTGGGGGTTTTTTAAGAAATCAGCCCCAGCATTTT. It yields the protein CATHGGGFLRNQPQHF.